These 8 T cell receptor beta chains share one sample of origin, sequenced in a study of T cells after yellow fever vaccination. Via MiXCR, TCRdb re-called the 5' RACE reads, giving one row per CDR3 protein. The sample contains approximately 300,000 distinct CDR3 sequences, roughly a tenth of which appear only once. The source material was CD4+ T cells sorted from PBMCs, sampled 45 days after the yellow fever booster vaccination. These receptors all stem from a man in his late teens or twenties who received the YFV17D yellow fever vaccine.

The rearrangement uses TRBV5-6 and TRBJ2-7, with D possibly being TRBD2 (6 bases). The germline V gene has CDR1 SGHDT and CDR2 YYEEEE. This CDR3 spans 14 amino acids. With 2 bases removed from V and 5 bases from J, the gap between germline ends came to 14 bases. The CDR3 coding sequence is TGTGCCAGCAGCTTTCGGGGGTCCAGAGACGAGCAGTACTTC. Amino acids: CASSFRGSRDEQYF. Filled out from reference TRBV5-6 and TRBJ2-7, the complete variable domain reads DAGVTQSPTHLIKTRGQQVTLRCSPKSGHDTVSWYQQALGQGPQFIFQYYEEEERQRGNFPDRFSGHQFPNYSSELNVNALLLGDSALYLCASSFRGSRDEQYFGPGTRLTVT.

The V call is TRBV5-5, the J call TRBJ2-7; D is uncertain. V lost 2 bases and J lost 1, with 10 bases in between. The CDR3 covers 14 residues. The germline gives CDR1 SGHKS, CDR2 YYEKEE (reference sequence). CDR3 sequence: CASSLNWYSYEQYV. The CDR3 nucleotides read TGTGCCAGCAGCTTAAACTGGTATTCCTACGAGCAGTACGTC.

The chain combines TRBV7-2 with TRBJ2-3, with D possibly being TRBD2 (7 bases). V lost 1 base, J lost 2 bases, and 10 bases lay in between. The CDR3 is 15 amino acids. Germline V gives CDR1 SGHTA, CDR2 FQGNSA. CDR3 loop: CASSLVGGPTDTQYF. In DNA form, the CDR3 reads TGTGCCAGCAGCTTAGTGGGGGGGCCCACAGATACGCAGTATTTT. Complete variable domain (other parts from reference TRBV7-2 and TRBJ2-3): GAGVSQSPSNKVTEKGKDVELRCDPISGHTALYWYRQSLGQGLEFLIYFQGNSAPDKSGLPSDRFSAERTGGSVSTLTIQRTQQEDSAVYLCASSLVGGPTDTQYFGPGTRLTVL.

This clonotype was counted many times. The chain couples TRBV10-3 to TRBJ2-1; possible D gene TRBD2, 5 bases. Germline values: CDR1 ENHRY, CDR2 SYGVKD. CDR3 size: 12 residues. The V end lost 7 bases, the J end lost 4 bases, and 8 bases lay between the germline ends. The CDR3 coding sequence is TGTGCCATCAAAGGGAGATACAATGAGCAGTTCTTC. It codes for CAIKGRYNEQFF.

The CDR3 region is CASSYFGVSGNTIYF. CDR3 sequence (DNA): TGTGCCAGCAGTTACTTCGGGGTCTCTGGAAACACCATATATTTT. This rearrangement joins TRBV6-6 to TRBJ1-3; the D is unclear. CDR1 is MNHNY, CDR2 SVGAGI, per germline (reference sequence). The V end was cut by 1 base, the J end by 0 bases, with 7 bases between. There are 15 residues in the CDR3.

The gene calls are TRBV5-4 and TRBJ1-2; D perhaps matches TRBD1 (6 bases). The V end was cut by 3 bases, the J end by 6 bases, with 15 bases between. Looked up from germline, CDR1 is SGHNT and CDR2 is YYREEE (reference sequence). There are 14 residues in the CDR3. CDR3 sequence (DNA): TGTGCCAGCAGCTATTCACAGGGCCTCGATGGCTACACCTTC. This encodes CASSYSQGLDGYTF.

Only a few counts were recorded for this clonotype. The chain combines TRBV2 with TRBJ2-7, with 11 bases matching TRBD2. The germline V gene encodes CDR1 SNHLY and CDR2 FYNNEI. V trimming: 4 bases; J trimming: 0 bases; junction bases outside the gene matches: 5. The CDR3 is made up of 16 amino acids. CDR3 in amino acids: CASSGRTSGGSYEQYF. CDR3 in DNA: TGTGCCAGCAGTGGTCGAACTAGCGGGGGCTCCTACGAGCAGTACTTC. The full variable domain, with the rest looked up from reference TRBV2 and TRBJ2-7, is EPEVTQTPSHQVTQMGQEVILRCVPISNHLYFYWYRQILGQKVEFLVSFYNNEISEKSEIFDDQFSVERPDGSNFTLKIRSTKLEDSAMYFCASSGRTSGGSYEQYFGPGTRLTVT.

The J gene is TRBJ2-2, the V gene TRBV4-3; D perhaps matches TRBD2 (6 bases). This CDR3 spans 16 amino acids. Trimming stripped 4 bases from V and 3 bases from J, with 15 bases between. Per the germline V gene, CDR1 is LGHNA and CDR2 is YSLEER. CDR3 DNA: TGCGCCAGCAGCCCATTCGGGGCGGGGTACACCGGGGAGCTGTTTTTT. Its translation is CASSPFGAGYTGELFF.